A single sample is the source of the 7 T cell receptor beta chains below, sequenced in a study of T cells after yellow fever vaccination. MiXCR, applied by TCRdb to the 5' RACE reads, yields one record per CDR3 protein. The sample has tens of thousands of distinct CDR3 sequences; around 7.3% are singletons. Material: CD8+ T cells sorted from PBMCs, obtained on the day of the yellow fever booster vaccination. Every receptor here comes from a man younger than 45 who received the YFV17D yellow fever vaccine.

This clonotype was seen a handful of times. The CDR3 coding sequence is TGTGCCAGCAGCCACCGGGGCGCGGTTCACGAGCAGTACTTC. The encoded protein is CASSHRGAVHEQYF. The V gene is TRBV28, the J gene TRBJ2-7; D tentatively fits TRBD1 or TRBD2 (5 bases each). V was pared by 6 bases and J by 5 bases, with 17 bases between. This CDR3 has 14 residues. Germline values: CDR1 MDHEN, CDR2 SYDVKM. The full variable domain, its missing parts supplied by reference TRBV28 and TRBJ2-7, is DVKVTQSSRYLVKRTGEKVFLECVQDMDHENMFWYRQDPGLGLRLIYFSYDVKMKEKGDIPEGYSVSREKKERFSLILESASTNQTSMYLCASSHRGAVHEQYFGPGTRLTVT.

A remark on this clonotype: Compared with germline, one end of the junction differs, possibly owing to a read error. The V and J genes are TRBV20-1 and TRBJ2-1, with 7 bases aligning to TRBD1. Looked up from germline, CDR1 is DFQATT and CDR2 is SNEGSKA (reference sequence). This CDR3 is built from 18 residues. CDR3 protein: CCASTTVGPRGLGNEQFF. In DNA form, the CDR3 reads TGCTGTGCTAGCACGACGGTAGGACCCAGGGGGTTGGGCAATGAGCAGTTCTTC.

This clonotype was seen repeatedly, ten times or more. The chain joins TRBV29-1 to TRBJ2-3; TRBD2 is a possible D gene (6 bases). The CDR3 extends over 15 amino acids. Germline CDR1 and CDR2: SQVTM and ANQGSEA. Between the trimmed V and J ends, which lost 6 bases and 4 bases, there was a span of 20 bases. The CDR3 region is CSVYPLAVQPDTQYF. CDR3 coding DNA: TGCAGCGTCTACCCACTAGCAGTTCAGCCAGATACGCAGTATTTT.

The chain couples TRBV5-6 to TRBJ1-1, with 7 bases that match TRBD1. The CDR3 is 15 residues long. The germline V gene has CDR1 SGHDT and CDR2 YYEEEE. V was clipped by 3 bases and J by 0 bases; unmatched bases: 5. CDR3 sequence reads: CASSSLGQMNTEAFF. The DNA of the CDR3 is TGTGCCAGCAGCTCCCTGGGACAGATGAACACTGAAGCTTTCTTT.

This clonotype showed up just a few times. The chain's CDR3 is CASSPSDRAGIQYF. The CDR3 DNA reads TGTGCCAGCAGCCCCAGCGACAGGGCGGGCATTCAGTACTTC. This rearrangement joins TRBV3-1 to TRBJ2-4; 7 bases are shared with TRBD1. Trimming cost V 4 bases and J 9 bases; bases outside gene matches: 9. Germline CDR1 LGHDT, CDR2 YNNKEL (reference sequence). This CDR3 contains 14 residues.

This clonotype turned up a few times. The chain recombines TRBV14 with TRBJ2-5; D unresolved. The V end lost 1 base, the J end lost 5 bases, and 14 bases lay between the germline ends. Germline V gene lookup returns CDR1 SGHDN and CDR2 FVKESK. This CDR3 contains 15 residues. The CDR3 DNA reads TGTGCCAGCAGCCAAGGAGAAGCGCCCTGGGAGACCCAGTACTTC. Translating it yields CASSQGEAPWETQYF.

Ten or more counts support this clonotype. The chain's CDR3 is CAVGSGGPQNEQFF. The CDR3 DNA follows: TGCGCCGTGGGCTCGGGAGGGCCTCAGAATGAGCAGTTCTTC. V and J are TRBV5-1 and TRBJ2-1; 8 bases map to TRBD2. V gave up 10 bases and J gave up 7 bases; unmatched junction bases: 13. This CDR3 has 14 residues. CDR1 and CDR2 (germline): SGHRS, YFSETQ.